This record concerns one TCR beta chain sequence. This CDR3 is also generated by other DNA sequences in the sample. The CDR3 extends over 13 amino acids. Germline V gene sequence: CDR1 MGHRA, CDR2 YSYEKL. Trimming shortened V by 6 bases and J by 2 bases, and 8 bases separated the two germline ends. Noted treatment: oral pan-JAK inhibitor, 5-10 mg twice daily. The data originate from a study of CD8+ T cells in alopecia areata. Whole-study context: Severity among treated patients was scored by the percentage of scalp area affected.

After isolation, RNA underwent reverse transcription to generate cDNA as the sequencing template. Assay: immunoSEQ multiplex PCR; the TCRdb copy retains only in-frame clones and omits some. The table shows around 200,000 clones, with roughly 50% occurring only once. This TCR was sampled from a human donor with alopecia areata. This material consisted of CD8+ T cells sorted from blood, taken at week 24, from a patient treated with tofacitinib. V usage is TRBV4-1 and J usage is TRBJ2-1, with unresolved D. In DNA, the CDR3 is TGCGCCAGCAGTCTCCTACCCTACAATGAGCAGTTCTTC. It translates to CASSLLPYNEQFF.